This T cell receptor beta chain originates from a study of cytotoxic CD8 clonotypes in ibrutinib-treated CLL. Data came from immunoSEQ multiplex PCR; TCRdb stores just in-frame clones and leaves some out. The table includes 130,000 to 150,000 clones, 79% detected once. Trimming took off 5 bases at V and 5 bases at J, with 15 bases between the two ends. This CDR3 region has 14 residues. Germline CDR1 is SGHVS and CDR2 is FQNEAQ. Around 2 micrograms of genomic DNA (from cryopreserved PBMCs) were used for TCR beta libraries. The chain employs TRBV7-8 and TRBJ2-5; weak D call: TRBD1 (6 bases). This specimen consisted of PBMCs, obtained after 12 months of ibrutinib treatment. This receptor was taken from a human donor with chronic lymphocytic leukemia. CDR3: CASSQRQVVETQYF. The CDR3, as DNA: TGTGCCAGCAGCCAAAGACAGGTGGTGGAGACCCAGTACTTC.